A single T cell receptor beta chain is shown here with its context. Its antigen is not known. The table came from immunoSEQ multiplex PCR; TCRdb's copy has only in-frame clones and leaves some out. The sample shows about 71,000 clones, roughly 70% of them seen only once. Using viral peptide pools, the ViraFEST assay grew out antigen-specific CD4+ T cells prior to sequencing. Following an approximately 11-day culture, CD4+ T cells were purified. Previously uninfected by SARS-CoV-2, the vaccine recipients also showed negative nucleocapsid antibodies. They grew over 1.5 million PBMC in each well, adding 10 IU/ml IL-2 and around 9.6 ug/ml peptides. In the cultures, half the medium was exchanged for IL-2 medium on days 3 and 7. This sample is part of a study of vaccination effects on CD4 cells after COVID-19. General study points: Vaccine-induced clones in healthy vaccinees cross-reacted with common cold coronaviruses in only 1 of 255 cases.

Germline V CDR1 and CDR2: KGHSH, LQKENI. The V segment lost 3 bases and the J segment 7 bases; nucleotides outside the gene matches: 7. The CDR3 loop spans 15 amino acids. The sequences come from CD4+ T cells from PBMCs cultured with HCoV-OC43 spike peptides, collected before COVID-19 vaccination. Subset here: HCoV-OC43 spike overlapping peptide pool stimulation. This receptor was taken from a human donor who received a COVID-19 vaccine. The V call is TRBV18, the J call TRBJ1-4; 8 nucleotides align to TRBD1. The CDR3 loop is CASSPGTGVSEKLFF. For the CDR3, the DNA is TGTGCCAGCTCACCGGGGACAGGCGTAAGTGAAAAACTGTTTTTT.